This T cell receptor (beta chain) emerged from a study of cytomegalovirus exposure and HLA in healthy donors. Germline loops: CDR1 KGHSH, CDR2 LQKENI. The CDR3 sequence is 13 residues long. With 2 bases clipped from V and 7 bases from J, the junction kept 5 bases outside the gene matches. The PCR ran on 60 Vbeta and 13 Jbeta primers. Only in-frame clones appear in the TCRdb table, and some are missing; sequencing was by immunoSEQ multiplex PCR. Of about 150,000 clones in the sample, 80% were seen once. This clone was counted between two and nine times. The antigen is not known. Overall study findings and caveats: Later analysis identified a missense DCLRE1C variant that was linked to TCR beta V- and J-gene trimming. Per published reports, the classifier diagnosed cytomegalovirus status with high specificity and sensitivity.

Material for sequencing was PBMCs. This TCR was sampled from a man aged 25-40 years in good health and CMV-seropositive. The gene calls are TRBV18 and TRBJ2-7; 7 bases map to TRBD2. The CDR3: CASSPLAGQEQYF. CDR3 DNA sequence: TGTGCCAGCTCACCATTAGCGGGTCAGGAGCAGTACTTC.